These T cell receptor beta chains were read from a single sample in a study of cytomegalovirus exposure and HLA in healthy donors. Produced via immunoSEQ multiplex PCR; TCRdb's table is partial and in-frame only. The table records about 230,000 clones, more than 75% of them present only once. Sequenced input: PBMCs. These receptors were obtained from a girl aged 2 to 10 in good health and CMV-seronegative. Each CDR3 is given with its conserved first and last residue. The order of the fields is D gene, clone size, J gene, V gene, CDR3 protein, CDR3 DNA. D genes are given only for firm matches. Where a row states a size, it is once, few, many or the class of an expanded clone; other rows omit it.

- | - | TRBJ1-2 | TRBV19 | CASSEPIQVHYGYTF | TGTGCCAGTAGTGAACCTATACAGGTGCACTATGGCTACACCTTC
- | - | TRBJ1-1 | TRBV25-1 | CASSEDVRNTEAFF | TGTGCCAGCAGTGAAGATGTCAGGAACACTGAAGCTTTCTTT
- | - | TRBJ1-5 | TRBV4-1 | CASSPETGTNQPQHF | TGCGCCAGCAGCCCGGAGACAGGTACCAATCAGCCCCAGCATTTT
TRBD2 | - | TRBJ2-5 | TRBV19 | CASSSWGLAGGRQEAQYF | TGTGCCAGTAGTAGCTGGGGACTAGCGGGAGGACGACAAGAGGCCCAGTACTTC
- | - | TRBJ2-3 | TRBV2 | CATSGAGASTDTQYF | TGTGCCACCTCAGGGGCGGGGGCCAGCACAGATACGCAGTATTTT
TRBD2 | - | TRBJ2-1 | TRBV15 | CATSRDLELAGVHEQFF | TGTGCCACCAGCAGAGATCTTGAACTAGCGGGGGTCCATGAGCAGTTCTTC
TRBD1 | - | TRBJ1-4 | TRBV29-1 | CSVVTGDNEKLFF | TGCAGCGTTGTGACAGGGGATAATGAAAAACTGTTTTTT
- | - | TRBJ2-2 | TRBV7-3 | CASSLGGTGELFF | TGTGCCAGCAGCTTAGGGGGGACCGGGGAGCTGTTTTTT
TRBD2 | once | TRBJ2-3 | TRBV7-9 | CASSLDPSGLTQYF | TGTGCCAGCAGCTTAGACCCTAGCGGGCTTACGCAGTATTTT
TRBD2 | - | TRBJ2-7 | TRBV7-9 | CASSSGLAVYEQYF | TGTGCCAGCAGCTCGGGACTAGCTGTCTACGAGCAGTACTTC
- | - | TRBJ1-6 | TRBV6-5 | CASSWDNNSPLHF | TGTGCCAGCAGTTGGGACAATAATTCACCCCTCCACTTT
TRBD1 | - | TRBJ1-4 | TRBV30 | CAWSPPGTGRSEKLFF | TGTGCCTGGAGTCCTCCGGGGACAGGGAGAAGTGAAAAACTGTTTTTT
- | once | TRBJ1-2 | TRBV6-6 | CASVQSGGINYGYTF | TGTGCCAGCGTCCAGAGCGGGGGAATTAACTATGGCTACACCTTC
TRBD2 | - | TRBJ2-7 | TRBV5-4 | CASSFIGTSSYEQYF | TGTGCCAGCAGCTTTATCGGGACTAGTAGCTACGAGCAGTACTTC
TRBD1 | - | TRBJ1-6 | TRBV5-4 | CASSPGASGTGVSPLHF | TGTGCCAGCAGCCCGGGGGCTTCCGGGACAGGGGTTTCACCCCTCCACTTT
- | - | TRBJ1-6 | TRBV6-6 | CASGSWAGSPLHF | TGTGCCAGCGGATCTTGGGCAGGCTCACCCCTCCACTTT
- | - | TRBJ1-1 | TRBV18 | CASSQGTGANTEAFF | TGTGCCAGCTCTCAGGGTACAGGCGCGAACACTGAAGCTTTCTTT
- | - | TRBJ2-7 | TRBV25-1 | CASSEYGGYEQYF | TGTGCCAGCAGTGAATACGGTGGCTACGAGCAGTACTTC
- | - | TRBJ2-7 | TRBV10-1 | CASSRQASEQYF | TGCGCCAGCAGCCGACAGGCATCCGAGCAGTACTTC
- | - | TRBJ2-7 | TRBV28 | CASSYTRGYEQYF | TGTGCCAGCAGTTATACCCGAGGGTACGAGCAGTACTTC
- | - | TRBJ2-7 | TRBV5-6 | CASSLVSVPSYEQYF | TGTGCCAGCAGCTTGGTGTCAGTCCCCTCCTACGAGCAGTACTTC
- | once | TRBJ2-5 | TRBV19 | CASSIDGAGQETQYF | TGTGCCAGTAGTATTGATGGGGCAGGTCAAGAGACCCAGTACTTC
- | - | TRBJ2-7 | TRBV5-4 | CASSSERGLAGGEQYF | TGTGCCAGCAGCTCAGAGAGGGGCCTAGCAGGGGGGGAGCAGTACTTC
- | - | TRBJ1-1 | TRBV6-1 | CASSELTVEAFF | TGTGCCAGCAGTGAACTCACGGTTGAAGCTTTCTTT
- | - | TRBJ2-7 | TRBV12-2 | CASRLRTSVLYEQYF | TGTGCAAGTCGCCTTCGGACTAGCGTACTCTACGAGCAGTACTTC
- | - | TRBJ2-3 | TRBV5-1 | CASSPAPADTQYF | TGCGCCAGCAGCCCCGCACCGGCAGATACGCAGTATTTT
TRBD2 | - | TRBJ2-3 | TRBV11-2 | CASSLPRRGGGVADTQYF | TGTGCCAGCAGCTTACCTCGGCGGGGGGGCGGGGTGGCAGATACGCAGTATTTT
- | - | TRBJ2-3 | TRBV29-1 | CSASHSSTDTQYF | TGCAGCGCGAGCCACTCGTCCACAGATACGCAGTATTTT
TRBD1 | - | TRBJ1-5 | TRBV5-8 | CASSLGDRGVNQPQHF | TGTGCCAGCAGCTTGGGGGACAGGGGGGTCAATCAGCCCCAGCATTTT
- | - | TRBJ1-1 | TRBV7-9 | CASSLGGRGGKTEAFF | TGTGCCAGCAGCTTAGGGGGGAGGGGGGGGAAAACTGAAGCTTTCTTT
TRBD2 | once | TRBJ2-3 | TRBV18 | CASSRLAGGTSTDTQYF | TGTGCCAGCTCACGGCTGGCGGGGGGAACTAGCACAGATACGCAGTATTTT
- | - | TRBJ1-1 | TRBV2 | CASSEDRVFLTEAFF | TGTGCCAGCAGTGAAGACCGGGTTTTCCTCACTGAAGCTTTCTTT
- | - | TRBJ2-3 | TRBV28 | CASRRVGTDTQYF | TGTGCCAGCCGCCGAGTGGGCACAGATACGCAGTATTTT
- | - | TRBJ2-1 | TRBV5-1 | CASSTQTGWDEQFF | TGCGCCAGCAGCACCCAGACAGGATGGGATGAGCAGTTCTTC
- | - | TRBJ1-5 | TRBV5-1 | CASSPPGPQHF | TGCGCCAGCAGCCCCCCAGGGCCCCAGCATTTT
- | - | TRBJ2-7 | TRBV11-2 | CASSTAYEQYF | TGTGCCAGCAGCACCGCGTACGAGCAGTACTTC
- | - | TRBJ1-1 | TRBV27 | CASSLMGGGKEAFF | TGTGCCAGCAGCTTGATGGGGGGTGGGAAGGAAGCTTTCTTT
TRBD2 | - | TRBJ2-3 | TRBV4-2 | CASSQKLAGGDWTDTQYF | TGTGCCAGCAGCCAAAAATTAGCGGGGGGGGACTGGACAGATACGCAGTATTTT
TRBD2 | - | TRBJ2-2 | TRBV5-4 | CASSLISGIDTGELFF | TGTGCCAGCAGCTTGATCAGCGGGATCGACACCGGGGAGCTGTTTTTT